This TCR beta chain was retrieved from a study of cytomegalovirus exposure and HLA in healthy donors. This PCR relied on a set of 60 Vbeta primers and 13 Jbeta primers. Method: immunoSEQ multiplex PCR; TCRdb's copy keeps in-frame clones and lacks some. Here the sample spans some 160,000 clones, approximately 83% being singletons. This CDR3 comprises 16 residues. Losses at the gene ends were 3 bases for V and 2 bases for J; bases not matched to a gene: 5. Germline V gene data show CDR1 as ENHRY and CDR2 as SYGVKD. The rearrangement uses TRBV10-3 and TRBJ2-3; the match to TRBD2 covers 10 bases. The sequenced sample consisted of PBMCs. This sequence was found in a woman aged 18-29 years in good health and CMV-seronegative. In DNA, the CDR3 is TGTGCCATCAGTGAAGTAGCGGGGGGTAACACAGATACGCAGTATTTT. This gives the protein CAISEVAGGNTDTQYF.